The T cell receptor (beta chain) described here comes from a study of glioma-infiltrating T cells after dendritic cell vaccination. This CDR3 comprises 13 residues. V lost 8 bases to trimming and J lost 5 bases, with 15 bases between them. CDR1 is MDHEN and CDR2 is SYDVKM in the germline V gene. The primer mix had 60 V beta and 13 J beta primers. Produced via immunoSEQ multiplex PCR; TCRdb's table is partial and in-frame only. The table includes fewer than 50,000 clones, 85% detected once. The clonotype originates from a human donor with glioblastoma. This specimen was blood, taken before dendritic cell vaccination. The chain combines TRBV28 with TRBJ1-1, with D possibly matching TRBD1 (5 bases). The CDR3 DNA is TGTGCCAGCCTAAGGGGCGGGGAAACTGAAGCTTTCTTT. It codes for CASLRGGETEAFF.